This T cell receptor beta chain was documented in a study of T cells after posttransplantation cyclophosphamide. Whole-study results and caveats: Tissue-infiltrating T cells from skin or gut overlapped little with blood T cells. After PTCy, TRB diversity resembled that of CNI/methotrexate controls. Donor CD8+ memory clones often dominated recipient blood repertoires at later times.

The data were produced by immunoSEQ multiplex PCR, yet TCRdb's version contains in-frame clones alone and is incomplete. Among fewer than 40,000 clones, 70% to 90% were seen once, and the ten largest hold under 15%. About this clone: Its target is unknown.

The CDR3 runs 17 residues. Deletions cut 4 bases from V and 0 bases from J, with 17 bases between. CDR1 and CDR2 from the germline V gene are SNHLY and FYNNEI. This rearrangement joins TRBV2 to TRBJ2-3, with D tentatively TRBD1 (6 bases). The TCR originated in a woman in her thirties or forties with a blood cancer, CMV-positive, and with a related stem cell donor. Sequences were obtained from PBMCs. The CDR3 here is CASSGITGIPSTDTQYF. The DNA of the CDR3 is TGTGCCAGCAGTGGAATAACAGGGATACCTAGCACAGATACGCAGTATTTT. The whole variable domain, remainder taken from reference TRBV2 and TRBJ2-3, is EPEVTQTPSHQVTQMGQEVILRCVPISNHLYFYWYRQILGQKVEFLVSFYNNEISEKSEIFDDQFSVERPDGSNFTLKIRSTKLEDSAMYFCASSGITGIPSTDTQYFGPGTRLTVL.